The T cell receptor beta chain described here comes from a study of cytomegalovirus exposure and HLA in healthy donors (dated by TCRdb to about 2017). Turning to the overall study: An earlier analysis of about 560 of the donors reported approximately 280 Gb of sequence data and 95 million to 130 million unique TCR beta sequences obtained from around 170 million T cells. The study used immunosequencing to profile the T cell repertoires of some 600 subjects and linked those repertoires to cytomegalovirus serostatus. Of the approximately 400 genotyped donors, 70% to 90% were placed in the genetic ancestry cluster associated with self-reported Caucasian donors. An earlier analysis of approximately 630 of the donors applied high-throughput TCR beta sequencing to assess whether each TCR beta V gene segment acted as functional or pseudogenic. The study aimed to test whether cataloging public T cell receptors could reveal signatures of past pathogen exposure. A later genetic analysis used genome-wide SNP genotypes for about 65% of the roughly 670 donors, treating that subset as a discovery cohort. In the later analysis, no new phenotypic data were used to find candidate immune exposures; instead, reliance was placed on TCR beta sequences and their occurrence across donors. The number of typed donors differed by locus: about 620-630 for A, B, C, DRB1 and DQB1; approximately 530 for DQA1; 606 for DPA1; and about 450 for DPB1. Approximately 300 gigabases of sequencing data and 75 million to 85 million unique TCR sequences made up an early release that covered 500 to 650 HLA-typed donors. Roughly five DR-DQ haplotypes were handled as single units for association and clustering because linkage in the cohort was strong. To study patterns of TCR occurrence, a later analysis re-analyzed previously published TCR beta repertoires from around 660 donors and added high-resolution HLA genotyping. All discovery cohort repertoires had been generated on a single sequencing platform. Along with the approximately 700-subject first cohort, a separate validation cohort of roughly 110 different subjects was used. Donor age, sex, ethnicity and CMV serostatus were compiled together with the repertoire data. The study combined high-throughput TCR immunosequencing, statistical association of individual TCRs with disease status, and machine learning to predict cytomegalovirus infection status. Both class I and class II loci were covered by HLA typing, at four-digit resolution. Across 398 genotyped donors of the cohort, an average of approximately 200,000 unique TCR beta nucleotide sequences per donor were sequenced, and 15% to 20% of those sequences were non-productive. What the authors observed across the whole study: Compared with equally common non-associated chains, HLA-associated TCR beta chains in a later analysis were more clonally expanded and had lower generation probabilities. In this cohort, only TCR beta chains were sequenced, and detectable features were limited by the absence of alpha or paired-chain data. The only immune exposure information available for the cohort was CMV serostatus. Correlated functional status among segregating V segments might reflect linkage disequilibrium, but an unknown experimental factor could not be ruled out. In the study, roughly 160 TCR beta chains were listed as associated with cytomegalovirus. A later analysis reported that several top co-occurrence clusters appeared linked to parvovirus B19, influenza, CMV and Epstein-Barr virus. In an earlier analysis of some 500 of the donors, most TCR beta V segments were observed in productive rearrangements about 90% or about 30% of the time, broadly matching IMGT annotations. Over 15 rarely observed V segments, including chromosome 9 orphons, were excluded from the earlier analysis of approximately 500 of the donors because counts were too low. At a false discovery rate of 0.05, a later analysis linked 15,000 to 20,000 TCR beta sequences to specific HLA alleles. In a later analysis, TCR association rates were found to vary across HLA loci, with the most associated TCRs seen for DRB1 alleles and the fewest for HLA-C alleles. In vitro tests confirmed that a few of the cytomegalovirus-associated TCR beta chains recognize cytomegalovirus antigens. Sequencing depth was assumed to be roughly uniform across donors in the presence/absence analyses, though that assumption may not hold. V-gene and J-gene trimming of TCR beta chains was associated with a missense DCLRE1C variant in a later genetic analysis, and the association was replicated in an independent cohort. The authors suggested that the approach could potentially be extended to other disease states and immunological phenotypes. Across donors, most TCR sequences were observed very rarely, whereas some public TCRs were present in many individuals. In a later genetic analysis, fewer N-insertions in productive TCRs were reported among donors in an Asian-associated ancestry cluster than the approximately 710-donor mean. A cluster of highly shared sequence variants was judged likely to represent a technical artifact of the sequencing pipeline. The classifier was reported to diagnose cytomegalovirus status with high specificity and sensitivity in both the original and validation cohorts. Because the 87-base-pair reads could not distinguish some IMGT-functional V segments, including TRBV6-2 and TRBV6-3, those segments were excluded. When HLA alleles, especially DR and DQ, strongly co-occurred, TCR associations were difficult to assign to individual alleles. A further reported finding was that TCR beta sequences accurately predicted the HLA-A and HLA-B alleles for most subjects in the first cohort. According to a later analysis, most CMV-associated TCR beta chains appeared to be HLA-restricted, and the HLA associations seemed to be driven largely by CMV exposure. HLA typing was unavailable for some donors at each locus, so association tests used only the typed subset.

Library prep was done by the immunoSEQ multiplex PCR assay. For the multiplex PCR, a mixture combining 60 forward primers for TCR Vbeta segments and 13 reverse primers for TCR Jbeta segments was used. The CDR3 region of rearranged TCR beta genes was amplified from genomic DNA by a multiplex PCR assay. The Illumina HiSeq System was used to sequence the amplified TCR beta libraries as 87-base-pair reads. The original methods were these. A later analysis tallied around 82 million unique TCR beta chains across the roughly 610 repertoires, and about 12 million of those chains were shared by two or more donors. To remove PCR and sequencing errors, raw reads were error-corrected and collapsed into unique sequences using a nearest-neighbor algorithm that merged closely related sequences. Alignment of CDR3 sequences to IMGT reference sequences was used to assign V, D and J gene segments. Each retained sequence needed at least a six-nucleotide match to both a V gene segment and a J gene segment. A rearrangement counted as productive if the CDR3 had no stop codons and remained in frame with V and J, and every other rearrangement counted as non-productive. Following IMGT convention, CDR3 was defined as the stretch from the second conserved V-encoded cysteine to the conserved J-encoded phenylalanine. The earlier analysis of about 570 of the donors excluded any sequence lacking an unambiguous match to a single V gene segment. An earlier analysis of almost 600 of the donors classified V segments as functional when productive rearrangements were above 56.7% and as segregating when the standard deviation between donors was above 5%. A statistical classification framework was built for diagnosing cytomegalovirus status from the catalog of TCR beta chain sequences. In a later analysis, V and J genes were assigned by comparing TCR nucleotide sequences against IMGT/GENE-DB human TR gene sequences. A later analysis assigned CDR3 sequences and most-parsimonious VDJ recombination scenarios with the TCRdist pipeline. In a later analysis, every TCR beta chain was defined by the combination of its CDR3 amino acid sequence and its V-gene family, and reads without a unique V-gene family were dropped. In a later analysis, 500 to 650 highly shared, low-generation-probability nucleotide sequences were removed to address suspected cross-contamination and a sequencing artifact. In a later analysis, a clonal expansion index for each public chain was calculated from normalized within-repertoire ranks of inferred template counts. In a later analysis, generation probabilities were computed with a VDJ recombination model fitted to out-of-frame rearrangements, and the resulting probabilities were checked against IGoR. In a later analysis, TCR-TCR, TCR-HLA and TCR-CMV co-occurrence was scored with hypergeometric tests, and a repertoire-size bias correction was applied to TCR pairs. False discovery rates were estimated in a later analysis by permuting HLA or CMV assignments 20 times. A later analysis grouped co-occurring TCRs with DBSCAN, adding TCRdist sequence similarity when clustering within HLA-allele-positive subsets. For co-occurrence clustering, repertoires with fewer than 30,000 or more than 120,000 public chains were excluded, along with five repertoires with anomalous nucleotide sharing. TCRdb stores this immuneACCESS table with in-frame sequences only. Part of the clones is absent; in the studies checked, under half of the shortfall reflects unresolved V genes, and no reason is known for the rest. Clone size and V and J calls were adopted from that table, with D and trimming inferred from the DNA. The sample includes approximately 76,000 clones, with 65% to 80% observed a single time. The ten largest account for 2.5% of the sample.

A remark on this clone: Its antigen target is currently unknown. There are no base qualities to consult, and no much larger clone falls within one base.

In total, roughly 670 healthy bone marrow donors made up the cohort. At the time of sampling, every cohort member was nominally healthy, though immune exposures that went unrecorded were likely present. The donor tested CMV seronegative and was one of the 352 seronegative cohort members. A peripheral blood sample was provided by each donor, and peripheral blood mononuclear cells were used for TCR beta sequencing. The Qiagen DNeasy Blood Extraction Kit was used to extract genomic DNA from the blood cell samples. The CDR3 runs 19 amino acids, cysteine and phenylalanine included. The read is trimmed to its CDR3 DNA, 57 bases read in frame from base 1. Taken from the germline V gene, the CDR1 and CDR2 loops are SGHAT and FQNNGV. Unmatched junction bases come to 18, with V trimmed by 3 bases and J by 2 bases.

Material for sequencing was PBMCs. The source is a young man in good health and CMV-seronegative. The chain is made from TRBV11-2 and TRBJ2-7; 8 middle bases align to TRBD2. The DNA is TGTGCCAGCAGCTTTCCTACGACGGGGGGGGATCAACCTGCCTACGAGCAGTACTTC. Its amino acids are CASSFPTTGGDQPAYEQYF.